The rows below give T cell receptor beta chains drawn from one sample of a study of radiation and T cells in renal cell carcinoma. Produced via immunoSEQ multiplex PCR; TCRdb's table is partial and in-frame only. Here the sample spans over 85,000 clones, over 80% being singletons. This material consisted of blood, taken from a patient whose treatment included radiotherapy and nephrectomy. These receptors were obtained from a man between 45 and 60 years old with renal cell carcinoma. Both conserved end residues are part of each CDR3. Fields, in order: clone size, D gene, V gene, J gene, CDR3 DNA, CDR3 protein. The D gene is left open where the match is weak. Clone size, where shown, is once, few, many, or a class for clones that have expanded.

clone_size: NA; d_call: NA; v_call: TRBV25-1; j_call: TRBJ2-1; cdr3_nt: TGTGCCAGCAGTTCCCTGGGGGTCGGAGATGAGCAGTTCTTC; cdr3_aa: CASSSLGVGDEQFF
clone_size: NA; d_call: NA; v_call: TRBV18; j_call: TRBJ1-5; cdr3_nt: TGTGCCAGCTCACCAGGGGGGGAACGTCAGCCCCAGCATTTT; cdr3_aa: CASSPGGERQPQHF
clone_size: NA; d_call: TRBD1; v_call: TRBV5-1; j_call: TRBJ1-1; cdr3_nt: TGCGCCAGCAGCTTGGGGTTAAGGGACAGCAACACTGAAGCTTTCTTT; cdr3_aa: CASSLGLRDSNTEAFF
clone_size: NA; d_call: NA; v_call: TRBV4-1; j_call: TRBJ2-5; cdr3_nt: TGCGCCAGCAGCCGGGCAGGGGTAGAGACCCAGTACTTC; cdr3_aa: CASSRAGVETQYF
clone_size: NA; d_call: NA; v_call: TRBV5-4; j_call: TRBJ2-7; cdr3_nt: TGTGCCAGCAGTCTGGACAGCTTCAGCTCCTACGAGCAGTACTTC; cdr3_aa: CASSLDSFSSYEQYF
clone_size: once; d_call: TRBD2; v_call: TRBV19; j_call: TRBJ2-3; cdr3_nt: TGTGCCAGTAGTCCATGGACTAGAGGGGCAGATACGCAGTATTTT; cdr3_aa: CASSPWTRGADTQYF
clone_size: NA; d_call: TRBD1; v_call: TRBV5-4; j_call: TRBJ1-2; cdr3_nt: TGTGCCAGCAGCTTAGTAGCGACAGGGGATGCTGGCTACACCTTC; cdr3_aa: CASSLVATGDAGYTF
clone_size: NA; d_call: NA; v_call: TRBV6-4; j_call: TRBJ2-1; cdr3_nt: TGTGCCAGCAGTCCGGAGGGTAGTTCCTACAATGAGCAGTTCTTC; cdr3_aa: CASSPEGSSYNEQFF
clone_size: NA; d_call: NA; v_call: TRBV6-5; j_call: TRBJ2-7; cdr3_nt: TGTGCCAGCAGTGGAACACCCGAAACGGAGCAGTACTTC; cdr3_aa: CASSGTPETEQYF
clone_size: NA; d_call: TRBD1; v_call: TRBV2; j_call: TRBJ1-2; cdr3_nt: TGTGCCAGCAGTGTACTCGGACAGGAGTATGGCTACACCTTC; cdr3_aa: CASSVLGQEYGYTF
clone_size: few; d_call: TRBD1; v_call: TRBV10-3; j_call: TRBJ1-6; cdr3_nt: TGTGCCATCAGGAGACAGGGGAATTCACCCCTCCACTTT; cdr3_aa: CAIRRQGNSPLHF
clone_size: NA; d_call: NA; v_call: TRBV10-3; j_call: TRBJ2-3; cdr3_nt: TGTGCCATCAGTGCCCTTCAGGGGACCTCCACAGATACGCAGTATTTT; cdr3_aa: CAISALQGTSTDTQYF
clone_size: NA; d_call: NA; v_call: TRBV7-2; j_call: TRBJ2-5; cdr3_nt: TGTGCCAGCAGCTTATCCAGGGCGGCTCAAGAGACCCAGTACTTC; cdr3_aa: CASSLSRAAQETQYF
clone_size: NA; d_call: NA; v_call: TRBV6-5; j_call: TRBJ2-2; cdr3_nt: TGTGCCAGCAGCGACTGGGGGGTCATCACCGGGGAGCTGTTTTTT; cdr3_aa: CASSDWGVITGELFF
clone_size: NA; d_call: NA; v_call: TRBV11-2; j_call: TRBJ1-1; cdr3_nt: TGTGCCAGCAGCTTCGCAGCGGTCAACACTGAAGCTTTCTTT; cdr3_aa: CASSFAAVNTEAFF
clone_size: NA; d_call: NA; v_call: TRBV2; j_call: TRBJ1-1; cdr3_nt: TGTGCCAGCAGGCGGCCATACCAGAACACTGAAGCTTTCTTT; cdr3_aa: CASRRPYQNTEAFF
clone_size: NA; d_call: TRBD2; v_call: TRBV28; j_call: TRBJ2-2; cdr3_nt: TGTGCCAGCAGTCGCATTATAGCGGGAGGCACCGGGGAGCTGTTTTTT; cdr3_aa: CASSRIIAGGTGELFF
clone_size: NA; d_call: NA; v_call: TRBV6-1; j_call: TRBJ1-5; cdr3_nt: TGTGCCAGCACTCCAAGCAATCAGCCCCAGCATTTT; cdr3_aa: CASTPSNQPQHF
clone_size: NA; d_call: NA; v_call: TRBV29-1; j_call: TRBJ1-1; cdr3_nt: TGCAGCGTTGGGACAGATCAGTACACTGAAGCTTTCTTT; cdr3_aa: CSVGTDQYTEAFF
clone_size: NA; d_call: TRBD2; v_call: TRBV30; j_call: TRBJ2-3; cdr3_nt: TGTGCCTGGAGTGTTGGGCTAGCGGGGGGTTCAGATACGCAGTATTTT; cdr3_aa: CAWSVGLAGGSDTQYF
clone_size: NA; d_call: TRBD1; v_call: TRBV18; j_call: TRBJ1-1; cdr3_nt: TGTGCCAGCTCACCTTCTCCCCCGGGACAGGGGGAGAACACTGAAGCTTTCTTT; cdr3_aa: CASSPSPPGQGENTEAFF
clone_size: NA; d_call: NA; v_call: TRBV7-8; j_call: TRBJ1-2; cdr3_nt: TGTGCCAGCAGCTTAGGTGGGATACTTTACTATGGCTACACCTTC; cdr3_aa: CASSLGGILYYGYTF
clone_size: NA; d_call: NA; v_call: TRBV7-6; j_call: TRBJ1-3; cdr3_nt: TGTGCCAGCAGCTTAGATGGGGGTTCTGGAAACACCATATATTTT; cdr3_aa: CASSLDGGSGNTIYF
clone_size: NA; d_call: NA; v_call: TRBV18; j_call: TRBJ1-3; cdr3_nt: TGTGCCAGCTCACCACAGAACTCTGGAAACACCATATATTTT; cdr3_aa: CASSPQNSGNTIYF
clone_size: NA; d_call: NA; v_call: TRBV7-8; j_call: TRBJ2-1; cdr3_nt: TGTGCCAGCAGCCAAGGGCCTAGCTCCTACAATGAGCAGTTCTTC; cdr3_aa: CASSQGPSSYNEQFF
clone_size: few; d_call: NA; v_call: TRBV19; j_call: TRBJ1-6; cdr3_nt: TGTGCCAGTAGTATATGGGGAGGGGATTCACCCCTCCACTTT; cdr3_aa: CASSIWGGDSPLHF
clone_size: NA; d_call: TRBD1; v_call: TRBV28; j_call: TRBJ2-7; cdr3_nt: TGTGCCAGCAGTCCGACAGGGGGCTTCAACGAGCAGTACTTC; cdr3_aa: CASSPTGGFNEQYF
clone_size: NA; d_call: NA; v_call: TRBV11-3; j_call: TRBJ2-2; cdr3_nt: TGTGCCAGCAGCCCTTTGACAGAAGGGGCCGGGGAGCTGTTTTTT; cdr3_aa: CASSPLTEGAGELFF
clone_size: NA; d_call: NA; v_call: TRBV5-1; j_call: TRBJ2-7; cdr3_nt: TGCGCCAGCAGCAGCGACTACGAGCAGTACTTC; cdr3_aa: CASSSDYEQYF
clone_size: NA; d_call: TRBD2; v_call: TRBV7-2; j_call: TRBJ2-3; cdr3_nt: TGTGCCAGCAGCTCCGGACTAGCGGGGGGTCGGGATACGCAGTATTTT; cdr3_aa: CASSSGLAGGRDTQYF
clone_size: NA; d_call: NA; v_call: TRBV7-3; j_call: TRBJ2-2; cdr3_nt: TGTGCCAGCAGCTTACAGGTCACCGGGGAGCTGTTTTTT; cdr3_aa: CASSLQVTGELFF
clone_size: NA; d_call: NA; v_call: TRBV2; j_call: TRBJ2-1; cdr3_nt: TGTGCCAGCAGTGGGGAGAGCTCCTACAATGAGCAGTTCTTC; cdr3_aa: CASSGESSYNEQFF
clone_size: NA; d_call: NA; v_call: TRBV28; j_call: TRBJ2-2; cdr3_nt: TGTGCCAGCAGTTTGGCGAACACCGGGGAGCTGTTTTTT; cdr3_aa: CASSLANTGELFF
clone_size: NA; d_call: TRBD1; v_call: TRBV7-9; j_call: TRBJ1-3; cdr3_nt: TGTGCCAGCAGCTTATTCGACAGGGCTGGAAACACCATATATTTT; cdr3_aa: CASSLFDRAGNTIYF
clone_size: NA; d_call: NA; v_call: TRBV6-6; j_call: TRBJ1-3; cdr3_nt: TGTGCCAGCAGTTACTCAAAGGGGATAGGGGGAAACACCATATATTTT; cdr3_aa: CASSYSKGIGGNTIYF
clone_size: once; d_call: TRBD1; v_call: TRBV5-6; j_call: TRBJ1-1; cdr3_nt: TGTGCCAGCAGCTTGCTAGGACAGGGGGCCGGGTACACTGAAGCTTTCTTT; cdr3_aa: CASSLLGQGAGYTEAFF
clone_size: NA; d_call: NA; v_call: TRBV11-2; j_call: TRBJ2-3; cdr3_nt: TGTGCCAGCAGCTTAGGGCCAGTAAGCCGCCGCACAGATACGCAGTATTTT; cdr3_aa: CASSLGPVSRRTDTQYF
clone_size: NA; d_call: TRBD2; v_call: TRBV7-2; j_call: TRBJ2-1; cdr3_nt: TGTGCCAGCAGCCTCCCAGCGTTAGCGGGAGGGGCTAGGGAGCAGTTCTTC; cdr3_aa: CASSLPALAGGAREQFF
clone_size: NA; d_call: TRBD1; v_call: TRBV5-3; j_call: TRBJ2-1; cdr3_nt: TGTGCCAGAAGCTTGGACAGGGGGCGGCGGGACAATGAGCAGTTCTTC; cdr3_aa: CARSLDRGRRDNEQFF
clone_size: NA; d_call: NA; v_call: TRBV6-5; j_call: TRBJ1-6; cdr3_nt: TGTGCCAGCAGTTACTCGGCCTCCTATAATTCACCCCTCCACTTT; cdr3_aa: CASSYSASYNSPLHF
clone_size: NA; d_call: NA; v_call: TRBV7-8; j_call: TRBJ2-2; cdr3_nt: TGTGCCAGCAGCATGACAGGTGGGAGCACCGGGGAGCTGTTTTTT; cdr3_aa: CASSMTGGSTGELFF
clone_size: NA; d_call: NA; v_call: TRBV5-1; j_call: TRBJ2-5; cdr3_nt: TGCGCCAGCAGCGGGCGGCAGTACCAAGAGACCCAGTACTTC; cdr3_aa: CASSGRQYQETQYF
clone_size: NA; d_call: TRBD1; v_call: TRBV7-3; j_call: TRBJ2-1; cdr3_nt: TGTGCCAGCAGCCAGACAGGGGATGGGTCCAATGAGCAGTTCTTC; cdr3_aa: CASSQTGDGSNEQFF
clone_size: NA; d_call: TRBD2; v_call: TRBV7-2; j_call: TRBJ2-5; cdr3_nt: TGTGCCAGCAGCTTAGCAGGGACTAGCGGGGGGAAGGAGACCCAGTACTTC; cdr3_aa: CASSLAGTSGGKETQYF